This is a list of T cell receptor beta chains from one sample in a study of T cells in Graves' hyperthyroidism and ophthalmopathy. Each CDR3 protein gets one entry after TCRdb re-called the multiplex PCR reads with MiXCR. Altogether about 400,000 distinct CDR3 sequences are present, 15% to 19% being singletons, with the ten largest covering 25% to 30%. Sequenced input: blood. These receptors originate from a young woman with Graves' hyperthyroidism that later progressed to Graves' ophthalmopathy. The CDR3 runs from the conserved cysteine through the conserved F or W. The D gene is left open where the match is weak. Only part of the rows carry a size: once, few, many, or a class if the clone is expanded.

D,J,V,size,CDR3,DNA
-,TRBJ1-6,TRBV7-9,few,CASSFTFGLRDSPLHF,TGTGCCAGCAGCTTTACCTTCGGGCTTCGAGACTCACCCCTCCACTTT
-,TRBJ2-1,TRBV18,few,CASSRARRVTYNEQFF,TGTGCCAGCTCACGGGCACGCAGGGTAACCTACAATGAGCAGTTCTTC
TRBD2,TRBJ2-1,TRBV20-1,-,CSARDLSSGRTNSYNEQFF,TGCAGTGCTAGAGATTTGAGTAGCGGGAGGACAAACTCTTACAATGAGCAGTTCTTC
TRBD2,TRBJ2-7,TRBV5-4,-,CASRKREDYEQYF,TGTGCCAGCAGGAAGCGGGAGGACTACGAGCAGTACTTC
-,TRBJ1-1,TRBV29-1,-,CSVSEGGNTEAFF,TGCAGCGTTTCCGAGGGGGGGAACACTGAAGCTTTCTTT
TRBD2,TRBJ2-2,TRBV20-1,-,CSASYPLPGRAPGELFF,TGCAGTGCTAGTTATCCCCTCCCCGGGAGGGCCCCCGGGGAGCTGTTTTTT
-,TRBJ1-2,TRBV5-8,few,CASSLVYGEDYGYTF,TGTGCCAGCAGCTTGGTGTACGGAGAGGACTATGGCTACACCTTC
TRBD2,TRBJ2-1,TRBV28,few,CASSLSGTSSREQFF,TGTGCCAGCAGTTTAAGCGGGACTAGTTCTCGGGAGCAGTTCTTC
TRBD2,TRBJ2-7,TRBV6-2/TRBV6-3,many,CASSYSIFGRVPKYEQYF,TGTGCCAGCAGTTACTCGATTTTCGGGAGGGTTCCGAAATACGAGCAGTACTTC
-,TRBJ1-1,TRBV7-9,many,CASSLDCIGCRWNTEAFF,TGTGCCAGCAGCTTAGATTGTATAGGTTGTAGGTGGAACACTGAAGCTTTCTTT
TRBD2,TRBJ2-1,TRBV6-1,many,CASSGTSGSNEQFF,TGTGCCAGCAGTGGGACTAGCGGGAGTAATGAGCAGTTCTTC
TRBD1,TRBJ1-1,TRBV11-2,-,CASEHRGLMNTEAFF,TGTGCCTCCGAACACAGGGGCCTCATGAACACTGAAGCTTTCTTT
TRBD2,TRBJ2-2,TRBV5-6,-,CASSRGGSGITGELFF,TGTGCCAGCAGCCGCGGGGGTAGCGGGATCACCGGGGAGCTGTTTTTT
TRBD1,TRBJ2-7,TRBV28,many,CASSLRTGRGNEQYF,TGTGCCAGCAGTCTACGGACAGGGAGAGGGAACGAGCAGTACTTC
-,TRBJ2-7,TRBV28,-,CASSFYRVGYEQYF,TGTGCCAGCAGTTTTTACCGGGTAGGGTACGAGCAGTACTTC
-,TRBJ2-4,TRBV27,few,CASFSIGSLNKNIQYF,TGTGCCAGTTTCTCCATCGGCAGCCTGAACAAAAACATTCAGTACTTC
TRBD2,TRBJ2-3,TRBV11-2,-,CASSPIAGDSDTQYF,TGTGCCAGCAGTCCAATAGCGGGAGATTCGGATACGCAGTATTTT
-,TRBJ2-1,TRBV18,many,CASSPGVEQFF,TGTGCCAGCTCACCGGGAGTTGAGCAGTTCTTC
-,TRBJ2-7,TRBV2,many,CASSDPIYEQYF,TGTGCCAGCAGTGACCCAATCTACGAGCAGTACTTC
-,TRBJ2-7,TRBV19,-,CASSIAAGNSYEQYF,TGTGCCAGTAGTATAGCGGCAGGCAACTCCTACGAGCAGTACTTC
TRBD1,TRBJ2-2,TRBV7-8,-,CASSLVGRGRDRSGELFF,TGTGCCAGCAGCTTAGTAGGCAGGGGGCGCGATAGGTCCGGGGAGCTGTTTTTT
-,TRBJ2-1,TRBV7-6,many,CASSLAAEAYNEQFF,TGTGCCAGCAGCTTAGCAGCGGAGGCCTACAATGAGCAGTTCTTC
-,TRBJ2-7,TRBV20-1,-,CSARDVTGRPHEQYF,TGCAGTGCTAGAGACGTGACGGGACGTCCCCACGAGCAGTACTTC
TRBD2,TRBJ2-7,TRBV6-2/TRBV6-3,many,CASTLGPGLAGETDEQYF,TGTGCCAGCACCCTTGGTCCGGGACTAGCGGGAGAGACGGACGAGCAGTACTTC
TRBD1,TRBJ1-1,TRBV9,-,CASSGGQGRKGNTEAFF,TGTGCCAGCAGCGGGGGACAGGGAAGGAAGGGGAACACTGAAGCTTTCTTT
-,TRBJ1-5,TRBV19,-,CASSIGGREPQHF,TGTGCCAGTAGTATAGGCGGCCGCGAGCCCCAGCATTTT
-,TRBJ1-4,TRBV28,many,CASSHNRVSNEKLFF,TGTGCCAGCAGCCACAACAGGGTTTCGAATGAAAAACTGTTTTTT